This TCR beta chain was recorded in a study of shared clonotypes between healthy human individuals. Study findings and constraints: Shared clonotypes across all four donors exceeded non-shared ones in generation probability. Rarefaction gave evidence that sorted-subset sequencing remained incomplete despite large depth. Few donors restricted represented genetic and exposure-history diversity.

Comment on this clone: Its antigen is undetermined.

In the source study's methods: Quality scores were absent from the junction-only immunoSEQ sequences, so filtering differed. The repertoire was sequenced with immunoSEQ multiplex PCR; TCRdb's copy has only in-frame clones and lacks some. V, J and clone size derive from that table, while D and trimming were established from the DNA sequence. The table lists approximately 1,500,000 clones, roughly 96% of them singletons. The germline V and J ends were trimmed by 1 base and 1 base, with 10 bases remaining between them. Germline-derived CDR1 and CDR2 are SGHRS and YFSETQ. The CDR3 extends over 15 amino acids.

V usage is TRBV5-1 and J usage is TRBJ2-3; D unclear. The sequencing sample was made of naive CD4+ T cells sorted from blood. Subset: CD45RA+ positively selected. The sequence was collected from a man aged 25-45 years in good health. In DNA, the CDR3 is TGCGCCAGCAGCTTGAACGACCCTCGCACAGATACGCAGTATTTT. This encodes CASSLNDPRTDTQYF.